This record looks at one T cell receptor (beta chain) sequence and its context. These data belong to a study of CD8+ T cells in alopecia areata. Trimming left V 3 bases short and J 2 bases short, with 3 bases between. The CDR3 covers 12 residues. Germline V gene data show CDR1 as MGHRA and CDR2 as YSYEKL. Following extraction, RNA underwent reverse transcription to cDNA, which served as the sequencing template. Measured with immunoSEQ multiplex PCR; TCRdb has only the in-frame clones, and not every one. The sample shows 65,000 to 70,000 clones, approximately 58% of them seen only once. The receptor's source is a human donor with alopecia areata. This chain connects TRBV4-1 to TRBJ2-3, with D hard to call. The specimen was CD8+ T cells sorted from blood, collected at week 0. CDR3 DNA: TGCGCCAGCAGCCAGGTCACAGATACGCAGTATTTT. Amino acid sequence: CASSQVTDTQYF.